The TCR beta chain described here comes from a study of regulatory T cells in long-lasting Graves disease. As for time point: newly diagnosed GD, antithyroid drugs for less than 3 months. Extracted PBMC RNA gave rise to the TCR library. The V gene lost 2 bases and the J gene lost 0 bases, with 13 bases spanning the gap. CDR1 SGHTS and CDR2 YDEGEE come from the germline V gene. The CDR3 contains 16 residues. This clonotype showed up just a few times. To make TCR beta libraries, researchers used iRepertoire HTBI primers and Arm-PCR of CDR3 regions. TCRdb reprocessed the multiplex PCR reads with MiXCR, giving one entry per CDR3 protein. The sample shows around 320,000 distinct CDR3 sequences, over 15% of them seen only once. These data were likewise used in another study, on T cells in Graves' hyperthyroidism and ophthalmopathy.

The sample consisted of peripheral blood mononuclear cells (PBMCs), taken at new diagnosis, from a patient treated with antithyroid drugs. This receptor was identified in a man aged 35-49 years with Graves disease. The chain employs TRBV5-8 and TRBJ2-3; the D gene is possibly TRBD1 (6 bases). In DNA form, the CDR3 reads TGTGCCAGCAGCTTTCCAGGGGATCTTAGCACAGATACGCAGTATTTT. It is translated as CASSFPGDLSTDTQYF.